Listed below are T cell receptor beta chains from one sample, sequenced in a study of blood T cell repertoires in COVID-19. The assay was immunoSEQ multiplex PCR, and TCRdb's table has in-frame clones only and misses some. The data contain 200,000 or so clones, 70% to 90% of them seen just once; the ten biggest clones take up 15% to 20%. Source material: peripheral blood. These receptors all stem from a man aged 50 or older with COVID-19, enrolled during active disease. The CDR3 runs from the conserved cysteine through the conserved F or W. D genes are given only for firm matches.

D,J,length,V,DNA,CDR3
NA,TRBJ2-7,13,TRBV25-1,TGTGCCAGCAAACCAACAGGGACCTACGAGCAGTACTTC,CASKPTGTYEQYF
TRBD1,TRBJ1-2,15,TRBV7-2,TGTGCCAGCAGCTTAACCCAAGGACAGGGTGGAGGCTACACCTTC,CASSLTQGQGGGYTF
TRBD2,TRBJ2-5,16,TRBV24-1,TGTGCCACCAGTGATCCGACGGGGGGGCCCTTAGAGACCCAGTACTTC,CATSDPTGGPLETQYF
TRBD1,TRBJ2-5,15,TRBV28,TGTGCCAGCAGTCCGACAAGGGGGCGCCAAGAGACCCAGTACTTC,CASSPTRGRQETQYF
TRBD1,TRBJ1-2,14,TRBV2,TGTGCCAGCAGGCATCAGGGGGCAAACTATGGCTACACCTTC,CASRHQGANYGYTF
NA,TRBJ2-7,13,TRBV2,TGTGCCAGCAGCGTGGGACACCGGTACGAGCAGTACTTC,CASSVGHRYEQYF
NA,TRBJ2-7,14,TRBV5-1,TGCGCCAGCAGCTTCGAGGCAGGGGTTAGGGAGCAGTACTTC,CASSFEAGVREQYF
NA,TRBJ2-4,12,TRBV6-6,TGTGCCAGCAGGTCACAGGGAAACATTCAGTACTTC,CASRSQGNIQYF
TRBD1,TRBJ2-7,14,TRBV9,TGTGCCAGCAGCGGGGGGACAGTGCCCTACGAGCAGTACTTC,CASSGGTVPYEQYF
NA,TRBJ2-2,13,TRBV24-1,TGTGCCACCAGCCCAGGGTTTTCCGGGGAGCTGTTTTTT,CATSPGFSGELFF
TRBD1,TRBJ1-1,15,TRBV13,TGTGCCAGCAGCCAGACGACAGGGGAGAACACTGAAGCTTTCTTT,CASSQTTGENTEAFF